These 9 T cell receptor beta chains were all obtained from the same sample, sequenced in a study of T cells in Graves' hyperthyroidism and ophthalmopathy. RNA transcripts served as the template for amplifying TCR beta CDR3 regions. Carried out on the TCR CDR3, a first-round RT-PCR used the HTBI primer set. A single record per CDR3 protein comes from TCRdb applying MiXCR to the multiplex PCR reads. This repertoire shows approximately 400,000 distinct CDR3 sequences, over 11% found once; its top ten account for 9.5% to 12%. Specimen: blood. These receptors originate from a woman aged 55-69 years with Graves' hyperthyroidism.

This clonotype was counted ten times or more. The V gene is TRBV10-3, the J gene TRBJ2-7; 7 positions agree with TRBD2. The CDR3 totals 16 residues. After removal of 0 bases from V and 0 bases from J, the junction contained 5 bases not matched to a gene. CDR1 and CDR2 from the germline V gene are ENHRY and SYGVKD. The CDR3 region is CAISESKAGSSYEQYF. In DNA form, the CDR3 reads TGTGCCATCAGTGAGTCGAAAGCGGGGAGCTCCTACGAGCAGTACTTC.

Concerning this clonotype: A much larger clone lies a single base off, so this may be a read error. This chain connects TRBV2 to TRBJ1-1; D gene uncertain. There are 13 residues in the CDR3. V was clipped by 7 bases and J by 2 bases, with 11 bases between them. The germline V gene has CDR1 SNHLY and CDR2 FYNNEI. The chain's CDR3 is CASKSGSNTEAFF. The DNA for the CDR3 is TGTGCCAGCAAGTCGGGCTCCAACACTGAAGCTTTCTTT.

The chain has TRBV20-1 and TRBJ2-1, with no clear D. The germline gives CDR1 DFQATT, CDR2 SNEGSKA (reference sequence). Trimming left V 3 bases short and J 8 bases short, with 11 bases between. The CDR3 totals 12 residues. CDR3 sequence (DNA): TGCAGTGCTAGTGAGACTGGCGATGAGCAGTTCTTC. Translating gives CSASETGDEQFF.

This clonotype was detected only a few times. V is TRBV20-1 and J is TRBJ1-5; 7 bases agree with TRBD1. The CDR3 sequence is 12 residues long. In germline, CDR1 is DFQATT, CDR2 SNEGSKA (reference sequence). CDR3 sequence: CSAAGGNQPQHF. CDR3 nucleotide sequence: TGCTCAGCGGCAGGGGGGAATCAGCCCCAGCATTTT.

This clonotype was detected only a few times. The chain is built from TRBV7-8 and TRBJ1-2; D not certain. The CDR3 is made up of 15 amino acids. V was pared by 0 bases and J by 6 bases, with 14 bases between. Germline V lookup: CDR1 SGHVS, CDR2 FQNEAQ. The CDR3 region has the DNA TGTGCCAGCAGCTTAGCGTTCTCGGGGTCAAATGGCTACACCTTC. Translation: CASSLAFSGSNGYTF.

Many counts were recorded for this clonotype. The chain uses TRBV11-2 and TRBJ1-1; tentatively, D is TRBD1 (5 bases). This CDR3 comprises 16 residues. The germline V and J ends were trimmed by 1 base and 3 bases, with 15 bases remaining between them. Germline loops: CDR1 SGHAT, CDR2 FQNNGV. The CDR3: CASSLVRGRRDTEAFF. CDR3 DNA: TGTGCCAGCAGCTTAGTTAGGGGACGTCGGGACACTGAAGCTTTCTTT. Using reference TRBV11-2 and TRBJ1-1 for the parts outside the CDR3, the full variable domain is EAGVAQSPRYKIIEKRQSVAFWCNPISGHATLYWYQQILGQGPKLLIQFQNNGVVDDSQLPKDRFSAERLKGVDSTLKIQPAKLEDSAVYLCASSLVRGRRDTEAFFGQGTRLTVV.

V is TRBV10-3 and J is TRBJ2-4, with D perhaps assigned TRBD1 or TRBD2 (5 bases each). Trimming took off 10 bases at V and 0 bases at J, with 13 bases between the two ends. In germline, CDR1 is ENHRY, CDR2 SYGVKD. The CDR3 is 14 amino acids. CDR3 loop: CASRGTVAKNIQYF. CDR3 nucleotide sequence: TGTGCCAGCCGGGGCACCGTAGCCAAAAACATTCAGTACTTC.

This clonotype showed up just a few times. The CDR3 coding sequence is TGTGCCAGCAGCTTGGCGCCAACCCACCACTTT. It yields the protein CASSLAPTHHF. The J gene is TRBJ1-6, the V gene TRBV7-3; the D is unclear. This CDR3 contains 11 residues. The V and J ends lost 3 bases and 18 bases respectively, with 12 bases between them. Germline V gene lookup returns CDR1 SGHTA and CDR2 FQGTGA.

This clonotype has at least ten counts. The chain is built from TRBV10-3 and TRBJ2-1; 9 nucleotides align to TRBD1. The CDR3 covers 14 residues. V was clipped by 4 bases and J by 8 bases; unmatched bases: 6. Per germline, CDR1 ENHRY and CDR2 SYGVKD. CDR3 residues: CAISGTGVGYEQFF. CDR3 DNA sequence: TGTGCCATCAGTGGGACAGGGGTAGGCTATGAGCAGTTCTTC.